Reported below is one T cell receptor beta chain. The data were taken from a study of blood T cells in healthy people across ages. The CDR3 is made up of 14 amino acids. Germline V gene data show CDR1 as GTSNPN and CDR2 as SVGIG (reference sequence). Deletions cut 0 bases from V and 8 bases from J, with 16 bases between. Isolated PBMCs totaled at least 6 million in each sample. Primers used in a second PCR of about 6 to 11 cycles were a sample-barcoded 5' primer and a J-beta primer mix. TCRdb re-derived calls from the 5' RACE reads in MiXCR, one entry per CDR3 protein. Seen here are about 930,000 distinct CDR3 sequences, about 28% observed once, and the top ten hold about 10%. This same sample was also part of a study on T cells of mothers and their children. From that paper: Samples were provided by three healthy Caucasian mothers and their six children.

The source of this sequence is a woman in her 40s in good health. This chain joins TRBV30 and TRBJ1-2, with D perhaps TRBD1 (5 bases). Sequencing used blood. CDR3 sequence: CAWSVDGGVGGYTF. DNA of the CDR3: TGTGCCTGGAGTGTAGACGGGGGGGTAGGGGGCTACACCTTC.